This is a list of T cell receptor beta chains from one sample in a study of blood T cell repertoires in COVID-19. The assay was immunoSEQ multiplex PCR, and TCRdb's table has in-frame clones only and misses some. The sample yields around 42,000 clones, about 80% seen once. The sequenced material came from peripheral blood. The receptor source for this set is a woman aged 55-70 years with acute or convalescent COVID-19. The CDR3 runs from the conserved cysteine through the conserved F or W. The D gene is left open where the match is weak. Rows may omit the clone size; those that give it use once, few, many or a size class.

v_call: TRBV6-5; clone_size: -; j_call: TRBJ2-5; d_call: TRBD1; cdr3_aa: CASKDRGLETQYF; cdr3_nt: TGTGCCAGCAAGGACAGGGGGCTAGAGACCCAGTACTTC
v_call: TRBV30; clone_size: -; j_call: TRBJ1-1; d_call: -; cdr3_aa: CAWSVGNRANTEAFF; cdr3_nt: TGTGCCTGGAGTGTAGGGAACAGGGCCAACACTGAAGCTTTCTTT
v_call: TRBV3-1/TRBV3-2; clone_size: -; j_call: TRBJ1-1; d_call: TRBD1; cdr3_aa: CASSPLGTGGTEAFF; cdr3_nt: TGTGCCAGCAGCCCCCTTGGAACAGGGGGCACTGAAGCTTTCTTT
v_call: TRBV2; clone_size: medium-sized; j_call: TRBJ1-2; d_call: -; cdr3_aa: CASSATRGYTF; cdr3_nt: TGTGCCAGCAGTGCTACTCGCGGCTACACCTTC
v_call: TRBV6-2/TRBV6-3; clone_size: -; j_call: TRBJ2-2; d_call: TRBD1; cdr3_aa: CASRPTGQGVANTGELFF; cdr3_nt: TGTGCCAGCAGACCTACGGGACAGGGGGTGGCGAACACCGGGGAGCTGTTTTTT
v_call: TRBV7-2; clone_size: -; j_call: TRBJ2-3; d_call: -; cdr3_aa: CASSLEGLRGTQYF; cdr3_nt: TGTGCCAGCAGCTTAGAAGGGTTGCGGGGTACGCAGTATTTT
v_call: TRBV4-1; clone_size: -; j_call: TRBJ1-5; d_call: -; cdr3_aa: CASSQEVFSTRQGQPQHF; cdr3_nt: TGCGCCAGCAGCCAAGAAGTTTTTTCGACGCGGCAGGGGCAGCCCCAGCATTTT
v_call: TRBV10-3; clone_size: -; j_call: TRBJ1-5; d_call: TRBD1; cdr3_aa: CAISEATGSLQPQHF; cdr3_nt: TGTGCCATCAGTGAGGCGACAGGGAGTCTGCAGCCCCAGCATTTT
v_call: TRBV2; clone_size: few; j_call: TRBJ2-7; d_call: -; cdr3_aa: CASSGAGSSAYEQYF; cdr3_nt: TGTGCCAGCAGTGGGGCAGGGTCTAGCGCCTACGAGCAGTACTTC
v_call: TRBV2; clone_size: -; j_call: TRBJ1-1; d_call: -; cdr3_aa: CASSEMTGYTEAFF; cdr3_nt: TGTGCCAGCAGTGAAATGACGGGGTATACTGAAGCTTTCTTT
v_call: TRBV30; clone_size: -; j_call: TRBJ1-5; d_call: -; cdr3_aa: CAWKEGFGNQPQHF; cdr3_nt: TGTGCCTGGAAAGAGGGTTTCGGGAATCAGCCCCAGCATTTT
v_call: TRBV5-1; clone_size: -; j_call: TRBJ1-1; d_call: TRBD1; cdr3_aa: CASADRDRGTTEAFF; cdr3_nt: TGCGCCAGCGCCGATAGAGACAGGGGTACCACTGAAGCTTTCTTT
v_call: TRBV2; clone_size: -; j_call: TRBJ2-5; d_call: TRBD2; cdr3_aa: CASRKGVSGGAQYF; cdr3_nt: TGTGCCAGCCGTAAAGGGGTATCTGGGGGGGCCCAGTACTTC
v_call: TRBV12-3/TRBV12-4; clone_size: few; j_call: TRBJ1-2; d_call: -; cdr3_aa: CASSSGYGYTF; cdr3_nt: TGTGCCAGCAGTTCCGGTTATGGCTACACCTTC
v_call: TRBV10-1; clone_size: -; j_call: TRBJ1-2; d_call: TRBD1; cdr3_aa: CATNRDRHFF; cdr3_nt: TGCGCCACCAACAGGGACAGACACTTCTTT
v_call: TRBV18; clone_size: -; j_call: TRBJ2-1; d_call: TRBD2; cdr3_aa: CASSPPISGGYNEQFF; cdr3_nt: TGTGCCAGCTCACCACCGATTAGCGGGGGTTACAATGAGCAGTTCTTC
v_call: TRBV28; clone_size: -; j_call: TRBJ2-3; d_call: TRBD2; cdr3_aa: CASRIAGGFFRTDTQYF; cdr3_nt: TGTGCCAGCAGAATAGCGGGGGGGTTCTTTCGGACAGATACGCAGTATTTT
v_call: TRBV5-6; clone_size: -; j_call: TRBJ2-2; d_call: -; cdr3_aa: CASMIQGRRTGELFF; cdr3_nt: TGTGCCAGCATGATACAGGGACGGCGCACCGGGGAGCTGTTTTTT
v_call: TRBV6-5; clone_size: once; j_call: TRBJ2-6; d_call: TRBD1; cdr3_aa: CASRTGGSGANVLTF; cdr3_nt: TGTGCCAGCAGGACAGGGGGTTCTGGGGCCAACGTCCTGACTTTC
v_call: TRBV5-1; clone_size: -; j_call: TRBJ2-5; d_call: TRBD2; cdr3_aa: CASSLMLAEETQYF; cdr3_nt: TGCGCCAGCAGCTTGATGCTAGCGGAAGAGACCCAGTACTTC
v_call: TRBV3-1/TRBV3-2; clone_size: -; j_call: TRBJ2-5; d_call: TRBD2; cdr3_aa: CASSQKRGAIQETQYF; cdr3_nt: TGTGCCAGCAGCCAAAAGCGGGGGGCCATCCAAGAGACCCAGTACTTC
v_call: TRBV27; clone_size: few; j_call: TRBJ2-1; d_call: TRBD2; cdr3_aa: CASSRTSGGYSYNEQFF; cdr3_nt: TGTGCCAGCAGCCGGACTAGCGGGGGGTACTCCTACAATGAGCAGTTCTTC
v_call: TRBV7-2; clone_size: once; j_call: TRBJ2-7; d_call: -; cdr3_aa: CASSLGGGRSRSYEQYF; cdr3_nt: TGTGCCAGCAGCTTAGGTGGAGGGCGGTCGCGATCCTACGAGCAGTACTTC
v_call: TRBV12-3/TRBV12-4; clone_size: -; j_call: TRBJ1-1; d_call: -; cdr3_aa: CASRARGTEAFF; cdr3_nt: TGTGCCAGCAGGGCCAGAGGGACTGAAGCTTTCTTT
v_call: TRBV19; clone_size: -; j_call: TRBJ1-5; d_call: -; cdr3_aa: CASSISSSNQPQHF; cdr3_nt: TGTGCCAGTAGTATTTCCAGTTCCAATCAGCCCCAGCATTTT
v_call: TRBV19; clone_size: once; j_call: TRBJ1-2; d_call: TRBD1; cdr3_aa: CASSVRQGEIGYTF; cdr3_nt: TGTGCCAGTAGCGTGAGACAGGGCGAGATTGGCTACACCTTC
v_call: TRBV11-1; clone_size: -; j_call: TRBJ2-1; d_call: TRBD2; cdr3_aa: CASSDPTSGSRNEQFF; cdr3_nt: TGTGCCAGCAGCGATCCCACTAGCGGGAGTCGGAATGAGCAGTTCTTC
v_call: TRBV5-1; clone_size: -; j_call: TRBJ2-1; d_call: TRBD2; cdr3_aa: CASSLEGLGSNEQFF; cdr3_nt: TGCGCCAGCAGCTTGGAGGGACTAGGGTCCAATGAGCAGTTCTTC